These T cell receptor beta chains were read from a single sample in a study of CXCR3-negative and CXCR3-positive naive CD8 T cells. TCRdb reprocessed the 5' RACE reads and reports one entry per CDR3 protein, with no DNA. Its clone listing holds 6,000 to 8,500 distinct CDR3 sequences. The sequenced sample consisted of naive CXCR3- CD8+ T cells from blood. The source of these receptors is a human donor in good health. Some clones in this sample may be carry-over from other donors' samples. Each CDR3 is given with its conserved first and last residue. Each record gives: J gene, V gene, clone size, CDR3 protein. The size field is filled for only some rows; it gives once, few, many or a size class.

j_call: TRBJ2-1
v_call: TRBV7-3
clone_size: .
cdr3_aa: CASSPPGSGRVELRCNEQFF

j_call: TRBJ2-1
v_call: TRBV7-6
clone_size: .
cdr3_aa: CASSHGNEQFF

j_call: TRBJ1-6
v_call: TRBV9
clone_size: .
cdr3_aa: CASSEGGGLHSPLHF

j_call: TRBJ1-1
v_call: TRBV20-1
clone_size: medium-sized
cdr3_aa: CSAPLDRGLNTEAFF

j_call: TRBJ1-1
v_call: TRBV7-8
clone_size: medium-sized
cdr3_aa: CASSPEDGGDTEAFF

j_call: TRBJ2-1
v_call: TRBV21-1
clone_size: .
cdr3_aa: CASSKLLWQGADNEQFF

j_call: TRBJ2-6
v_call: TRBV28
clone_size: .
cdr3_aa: CASPPCGANVLTF

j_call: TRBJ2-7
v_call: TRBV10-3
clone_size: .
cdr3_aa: CAISDYGQSGSYEQYF

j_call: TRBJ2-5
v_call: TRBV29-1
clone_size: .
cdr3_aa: CSAGQTQETQYF

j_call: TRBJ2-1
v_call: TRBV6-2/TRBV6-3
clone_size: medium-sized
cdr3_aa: CASKPPYAYNEQFF

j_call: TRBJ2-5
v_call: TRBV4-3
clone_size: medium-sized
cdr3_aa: CASSRSPGGLQETQYF

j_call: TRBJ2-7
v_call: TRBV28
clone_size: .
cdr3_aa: CASSHNLFRLAPSSYEQYF

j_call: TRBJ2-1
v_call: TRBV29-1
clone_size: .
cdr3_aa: CSVEVQAGEQFF

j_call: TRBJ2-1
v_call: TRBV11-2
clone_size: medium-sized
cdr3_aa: CASSFYQTDNNEQFF

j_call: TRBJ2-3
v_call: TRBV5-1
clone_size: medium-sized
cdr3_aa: CASSSGDSTDTQYF

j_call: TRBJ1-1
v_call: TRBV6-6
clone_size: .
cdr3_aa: CASSYPGANTEAFF

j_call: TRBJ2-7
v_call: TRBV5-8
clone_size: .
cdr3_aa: CASSPTHEQYF